The 20 T cell receptor beta chains in this list originate from one sample, sequenced in a study of blood T cell repertoires in COVID-19. Method: immunoSEQ multiplex PCR; TCRdb's copy keeps in-frame clones and lacks some. The sample has fewer than 110,000 clones, around nine tenths seen once. What was sequenced was peripheral blood. These receptors were collected from a woman between 25 and 40 years old with acute or convalescent COVID-19.

The chain joins TRBV7-2 to TRBJ1-1; D may be TRBD1 (6 bases). Trimming pared 7 bases from V and 1 base from J, leaving 13 bases between. The germline V gene encodes CDR1 SGHTA and CDR2 FQGNSA. The CDR3 length is 14 residues. The CDR3 DNA reads TGTGCCAGCATGGCGTCACAGGGGAACACTGAAGCTTTCTTT. Protein sequence: CASMASQGNTEAFF.

The CDR3 sequence is CASSRGQGANSPLHF. DNA of the CDR3: TGTGCCAGCAGCAGAGGACAGGGGGCTAATTCACCCCTCCACTTT. The rearrangement joins TRBV5-4 to TRBJ1-6; 11 nucleotides line up with TRBD1. This CDR3 has 15 residues. Trimming took 4 bases from V and 6 from J; bases not matched to a gene: 3. In germline, CDR1 is SGHNT, CDR2 YYREEE (reference sequence).

The V call is TRBV29-1, the J call TRBJ1-1, with 7 bases aligning to TRBD1. From germline, CDR1 is SQVTM and CDR2 ANQGSEA. The junction had 2 bases not matched to a gene; V was cut back by 4 bases and J by 0 bases. The CDR3 spans 13 residues. Here the CDR3 reads CSVADRVNTEAFF. The CDR3 DNA is TGCAGCGTTGCTGACAGGGTGAACACTGAAGCTTTCTTT.

The gene calls are TRBV11-2 and TRBJ2-3; D might be TRBD2 (6 bases). This CDR3 has 16 amino acids. Germline CDR1 is SGHAT and CDR2 is FQNNGV. The V end was cut by 0 bases, the J end by 3 bases, with 13 bases between. The CDR3: CASSLDLGGGTDTQYF. CDR3 DNA: TGTGCCAGCAGCTTAGATTTGGGGGGAGGTACAGATACGCAGTATTTT.

The chain links TRBV1 to TRBJ2-2; the table's TRBD2 call for D was not verified on the DNA. TRBV1 has pseudogene status. This CDR3 has 13 residues. CDR3 amino acids: CTSSHSSSGELFF. As DNA, the CDR3 is TGCACCAGCAGCCATAGTAGCTCCGGGGAGCTGTTTTTT.

The genes are TRBV6-2 or TRBV6-3 and TRBJ1-5; a weak D match, TRBD1 (5 bases). The CDR3 has 17 residues. Trimming cost V 6 bases and J 0 bases, with 18 bases left between them. Per the germline V gene, CDR1 is MNHEY and CDR2 is SVGEGT. CDR3 DNA: TGTGCCAGCAGCCCCCGACAGCGTTATAATAGCAATCAGCCCCAGCATTTT. Its protein product is CASSPRQRYNSNQPQHF.

J is TRBJ2-1 and V is TRBV7-6; 8 bases match TRBD2. Germline CDR1 reads SGHVS; CDR2 reads FNYEAQ. This CDR3 contains 18 residues. The J segment lost 9 bases and the V segment lost 1 base, leaving 17 bases of the junction unmatched. The CDR3 DNA reads as TGTGCCAGCAGCTTAGAGGCTAGCGGGCTAAAAGCTAGAACTGAGCAGTTCTTC. Translating gives CASSLEASGLKARTEQFF. Looking up the rest from reference TRBV7-6 and TRBJ2-1 gives the full variable domain: GAGVSQSPRYKVTKRGQDVALRCDPISGHVSLYWYRQALGQGPEFLTYFNYEAQQDKSGLPNDRFSAERPEGSISTLTIQRTEQRDSAMYRCASSLEASGLKARTEQFFGPGTRLTVL.

The chain employs TRBV6-2 or TRBV6-3 and TRBJ2-5; 7 bases line up with TRBD1. The V gene's germline CDR1 is MNHEY and CDR2 SVGEGT. J was trimmed by 5 bases and V by 2 bases; bases with no gene match: 11. This CDR3 region has 16 residues. This CDR3 is CASSYGKGAFRETQYF. DNA for the CDR3: TGTGCCAGCAGTTACGGAAAGGGGGCCTTTAGGGAGACCCAGTACTTC.

This chain connects TRBV3-1 (or the pseudogene TRBV3-2) to TRBJ2-5; 7 bases match TRBD1. This CDR3 comprises 14 residues. V lost 2 bases to trimming and J lost 5 bases; unmatched junction nucleotides: 5. Germline V gives CDR1 LGHDT, CDR2 YNNKEL (reference sequence). This CDR3 is CASSQRGLSETQYF. CDR3 nucleotides: TGTGCCAGCAGCCAAAGGGGGCTTAGCGAGACCCAGTACTTC.

The V call is TRBV29-1, the J call TRBJ2-7; 9 positions match TRBD2. V was clipped by 1 base and J by 3 bases; unmatched bases: 7. CDR3 length: 15 residues. Germline-derived CDR1 and CDR2 are SQVTM and ANQGSEA. The CDR3 nucleotides are TGCAGCGTTGAAGGTTTCATAGCGGGGGTCTACGAGCAGTACTTC. Protein sequence: CSVEGFIAGVYEQYF.

The chain links TRBV5-8 to TRBJ2-1; weak D call: TRBD1 (7 bases). The CDR3 loop spans 16 amino acids. The germline V and J ends were trimmed by 4 bases and 0 bases, with 14 bases remaining between them. Germline CDR1 and CDR2: SGHTS and YDEGEE. The CDR3 DNA reads as TGTGCCAGCAGCGGAGGGACAGACCACTCCTACAATGAGCAGTTCTTC. As protein: CASSGGTDHSYNEQFF.

J is TRBJ1-1 and V is TRBV5-8; TRBD1 is a possible D gene (6 bases). Trimming removed 2 bases at V and 4 bases at J, with 9 bases between. This CDR3 is 13 amino acids long. Germline loops: CDR1 SGHTS, CDR2 YDEGEE. The DNA of the CDR3 is TGTGCCAGCAGCTTAGGGGGGGCCACTGAAGCTTTCTTT. This sequence encodes CASSLGGATEAFF.

V usage is TRBV13 and J usage is TRBJ2-1; D is perhaps TRBD2 (6 bases). There are 16 residues in the CDR3. CDR1 and CDR2 from the germline V gene are PRHDT and FYEKMQ (reference sequence). V was shortened by 1 base and J by 7 bases, with 17 bases between the two germline ends. The CDR3 spells CASSLDSRGRWNEQFF. DNA for the CDR3: TGTGCCAGCAGCTTAGATTCGCGGGGCCGCTGGAATGAGCAGTTCTTC.

The chain combines TRBV11-3 with TRBJ2-2, with 9 positions matching TRBD2. The germline CDR1 and CDR2 sequences are SGHNT and YENEEA. V was pared by 10 bases and J by 1 base, with 7 bases of the junction left unmatched. The CDR3 has 15 amino acids. The chain's CDR3 is CAIDSGGRNTGELFF. Here the CDR3 DNA reads TGTGCCATCGATAGCGGGGGCCGGAACACCGGGGAGCTGTTTTTT. The whole variable domain, filled in from reference TRBV11-3 and TRBJ2-2, reads EAGVVQSPRYKIIEKKQPVAFWCNPISGHNTLYWYLQNLGQGPELLIRYENEEAVDDSQLPKDRFSAERLKGVDSTLKIQPAELGDSAVYLCAIDSGGRNTGELFFGEGSRLTVL.

This clone was observed a handful of times. The chain is built from TRBV19 and TRBJ2-2; 9 bases are a match to TRBD1. The CDR3 is 16 amino acids. The ends lost 6 bases at V and 4 bases at J; junction bases unmatched: 9. The germline CDR1 and CDR2 sequences are LNHDA and SQIVND (reference sequence). In nucleotides, the CDR3 is TGTGCCAGTAGCCCAACCGGGACAGGGAGCACCGGGGAGCTGTTTTTT. Translated: CASSPTGTGSTGELFF.

The chain recombines TRBV19 with TRBJ1-2; D remains unclear. With 3 bases removed from V and 4 bases from J, the gap between germline ends came to 12 bases. The CDR3 runs 14 residues. Germline V lookup: CDR1 LNHDA, CDR2 SQIVND (reference sequence). CDR3 DNA sequence: TGTGCCAGTAGTATGAACACGGAGATCTATGGCTACACCTTC. This gives the protein CASSMNTEIYGYTF.

The chain uses TRBV28 and TRBJ1-1; D may be TRBD1 (6 bases). Germline V gene data show CDR1 as MDHEN and CDR2 as SYDVKM. Between the trimmed V and J ends, which lost 6 bases and 0 bases, there was a span of 23 bases. This CDR3 is 18 amino acids long. CDR3 residues: CASSIFLGGAIMNTEAFF. The CDR3 DNA follows: TGTGCCAGCAGCATATTTCTAGGGGGAGCGATCATGAACACTGAAGCTTTCTTT.

The chain uses TRBV4-3 and TRBJ1-2; D is perhaps TRBD1 (6 bases). The CDR3 is 15 amino acids. Germline assignment: CDR1 LGHNA and CDR2 YSLEER. Trimming removed 3 bases from V and 8 bases from J, with 19 bases in between. As DNA, the CDR3 is TGCGCCAGCAGCCACGACTCACAGGGAGCGAGAGGCTACACCTTC. Residues: CASSHDSQGARGYTF.

This chain uses TRBV6-5 with TRBJ2-7; TRBD1 is a possible D gene (5 bases). Trimming stripped 7 bases from V and 6 bases from J, with 16 bases between. Per germline, CDR1 MNHEY and CDR2 SVGAGI. This CDR3 contains 13 residues. The CDR3 loop reads CASNRAQGSEQYF. The CDR3 DNA reads as TGTGCCAGCAACCGCGCCCAGGGATCCGAGCAGTACTTC.

This chain uses TRBV30 with TRBJ1-4; D is ambiguous. Germline CDR1 GTSNPN, CDR2 SVGIG (reference sequence). The CDR3 loop spans 14 amino acids. V dropped 3 bases and J dropped 3 bases, with 11 bases sitting between them. The CDR3 region has the DNA TGTGCCTGGAGCCCGGGTGTGGCTAATGAAAAACTGTTTTTT. Its protein product is CAWSPGVANEKLFF.